This TCR beta chain appears in the sequencing data of a study of CD8+ T cells in alopecia areata. Study observations and caveats: Patients shared TCRs less clearly than mice did, possibly owing to HLA.

Germline V gives CDR1 ENHRY, CDR2 SYGVKD. CDR3 length: 14 amino acids. Concerning this clone: Its matching antigen is unknown. One junction end disagrees with the germline gene, perhaps due to a read error.

CD4+ cells from about five patients underwent sorting into CD25+CD127- cells. It was cDNA, reverse transcribed from extracted RNA, that served as the sequencing template. The table came from immunoSEQ multiplex PCR; TCRdb's copy has only in-frame clones and leaves some out. The table includes 37,000 or so clones, nearly 55% detected once. Sequenced input: CD4+ Tregs sorted from blood. The gene calls are TRBV10-3 and TRBJ1-1, with D possibly being TRBD1 (5 bases). The TCR was taken from a human donor with alopecia areata. The CDR3: CAISGHRKNSEAFF. The CDR3 DNA is TGTGCCATCAGCGGCCACAGGAAGAACTCTGAAGCTTTCTTT.